This T cell receptor beta chain was identified during a study of vaccination effects on CD4 cells after COVID-19. The CDR3 runs 13 residues. J lost 5 bases, V lost 3 bases, and 3 bases had no gene match. Germline-derived CDR1 and CDR2 are SGHTA and FQGNSA. Assay: immunoSEQ multiplex PCR; the TCRdb copy retains only in-frame clones and omits some. Of about 66,000 clones listed, approximately 70% are singletons. Remarks on this clone: Its matching antigen is unknown.

Following 10 days of culture, CD4+ T cells were isolated. Half-medium replacement with IL-2 medium occurred on days 3 and 7. This receptor was taken from a human donor who had a prior SARS-CoV-2 infection. The sample here was CD4+ T cells from PBMCs cultured without peptide, taken before COVID-19 vaccination. This chain joins TRBV7-2 and TRBJ1-2; 7 bases fit TRBD1. CDR3 sequence (DNA): TGTGCCAGCAGCTTTCCGGGACAGTATGGCTACACCTTC. Protein product: CASSFPGQYGYTF.